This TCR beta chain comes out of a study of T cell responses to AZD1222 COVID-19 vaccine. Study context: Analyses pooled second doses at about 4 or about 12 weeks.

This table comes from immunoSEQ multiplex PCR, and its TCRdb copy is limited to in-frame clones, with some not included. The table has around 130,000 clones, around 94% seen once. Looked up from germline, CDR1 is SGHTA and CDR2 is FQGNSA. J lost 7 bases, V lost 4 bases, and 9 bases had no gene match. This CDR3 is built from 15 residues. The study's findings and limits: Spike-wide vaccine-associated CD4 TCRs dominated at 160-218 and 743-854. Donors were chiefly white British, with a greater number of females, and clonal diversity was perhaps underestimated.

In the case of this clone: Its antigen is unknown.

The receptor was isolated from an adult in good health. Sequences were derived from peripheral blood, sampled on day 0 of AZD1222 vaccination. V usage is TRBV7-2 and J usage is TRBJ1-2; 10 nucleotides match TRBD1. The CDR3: CASSSGRQGAFGYTF. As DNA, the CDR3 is TGTGCCAGCAGCTCAGGCCGACAGGGGGCATTTGGCTACACCTTC.